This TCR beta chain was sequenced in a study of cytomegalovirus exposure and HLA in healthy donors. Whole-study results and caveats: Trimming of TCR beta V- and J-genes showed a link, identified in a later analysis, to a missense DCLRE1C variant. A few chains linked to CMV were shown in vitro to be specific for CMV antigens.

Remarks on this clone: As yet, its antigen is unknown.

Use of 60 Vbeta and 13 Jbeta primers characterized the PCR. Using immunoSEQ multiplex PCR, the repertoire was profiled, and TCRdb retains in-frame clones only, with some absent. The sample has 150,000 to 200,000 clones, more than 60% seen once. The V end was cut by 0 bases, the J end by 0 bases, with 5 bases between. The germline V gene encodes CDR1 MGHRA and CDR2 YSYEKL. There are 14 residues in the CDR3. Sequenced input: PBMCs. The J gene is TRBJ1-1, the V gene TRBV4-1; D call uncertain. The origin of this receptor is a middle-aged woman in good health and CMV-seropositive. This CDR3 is CASSQDPVNTEAFF. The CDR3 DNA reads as TGCGCCAGCAGCCAAGATCCGGTGAACACTGAAGCTTTCTTT.